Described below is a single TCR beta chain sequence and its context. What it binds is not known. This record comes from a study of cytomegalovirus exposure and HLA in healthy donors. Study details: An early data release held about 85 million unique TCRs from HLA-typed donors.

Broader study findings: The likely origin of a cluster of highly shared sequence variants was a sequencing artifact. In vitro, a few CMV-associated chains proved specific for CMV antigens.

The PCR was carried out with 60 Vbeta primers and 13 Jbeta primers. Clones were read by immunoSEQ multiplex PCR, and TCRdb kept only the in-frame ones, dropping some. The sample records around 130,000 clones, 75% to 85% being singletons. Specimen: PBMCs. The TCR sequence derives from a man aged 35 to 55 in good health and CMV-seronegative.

CDR3 DNA: TGTGCCAGCAGTCGGGGGGGGGCTCGTAACACCGGGGAGCTGTTTTTT. Its protein is CASSRGGARNTGELFF. The rearrangement links TRBV27 to TRBJ2-2, with 8 bases matching TRBD2. This CDR3 comprises 16 residues. The V segment lost 5 bases and the J segment 2 bases; nucleotides outside the gene matches: 7. Germline V lookup: CDR1 MNHEY, CDR2 SMNVEV (reference sequence).